These 22 T cell receptor beta chains were sequenced from one sample in a study of PD-1 blockade in classical Hodgkin lymphoma. TCRdb keeps only in-frame clones here, not all; method: immunoSEQ multiplex PCR. The sample consists of about 14,000 clones, around 83% of them appearing once. Every patient relapsed after autologous stem cell transplantation, and brentuximab vedotin exposure varied. This sample comprised peripheral blood mononuclear cells (PBMCs), obtained before the second cycle of nivolumab. The receptors here all came from a human donor with classical Hodgkin lymphoma.

The chain uses TRBV13 and TRBJ2-3, with TRBD2 matching over 9 bases. The CDR3 is made up of 15 amino acids. The J segment lost 0 bases and the V segment lost 5 bases, leaving 3 bases of the junction unmatched. Germline CDR1 is PRHDT and CDR2 is FYEKMQ (reference sequence). This chain's CDR3 is CASSLAGRSTDTQYF. CDR3 sequence (DNA): TGTGCCAGCAGCCTAGCGGGGCGGAGCACAGATACGCAGTATTTT.

V is TRBV9 and J is TRBJ1-1; D not resolved. Germline loops: CDR1 SGDLS, CDR2 YYNGEE. Trimming removed 6 bases at V and 3 bases at J, with 12 bases between. The CDR3 totals 13 residues. The CDR3 region has the DNA TGTGCCAGCACCCCCGCCCGAGACACTGAAGCTTTCTTT. It specifies CASTPARDTEAFF.

The chain uses TRBV28 and TRBJ2-3; D possibly uses TRBD1 or TRBD2 (5 bases each). The CDR3 extends over 14 amino acids. Germline values: CDR1 MDHEN, CDR2 SYDVKM. The germline V and J ends were trimmed by 3 bases and 5 bases, with 12 bases remaining between them. The CDR3 protein is CASSFGAGGDTQYF. The DNA for the CDR3 is TGTGCCAGCAGTTTCGGGGCTGGGGGAGATACGCAGTATTTT.

V gene TRBV5-1 combines with J gene TRBJ1-1, with 7 bases fitting TRBD1. V lost 2 bases to trimming and J lost 9 bases; unmatched junction nucleotides: 16. Germline V gives CDR1 SGHRS, CDR2 YFSETQ. The CDR3 runs 16 residues. The DNA of the CDR3 is TGCGCCAGCAGCTTCGAAGGGGGCCGCAAGAGGACTAAAGCTTTCTTT. Protein: CASSFEGGRKRTKAFF.

The chain combines TRBV5-6 with TRBJ1-5, with TRBD1 matching 11 bases. Germline V gene data show CDR1 as SGHDT and CDR2 as YYEEEE. CDR3 size: 19 residues. V lost 0 bases, J lost 0 bases, and 8 bases stayed unmatched. CDR3 in amino acids: CASSLDPGQGVHSNQPQHF. The CDR3 DNA sequence: TGTGCCAGCAGCTTGGATCCGGGACAGGGGGTCCATAGCAATCAGCCCCAGCATTTT.

CDR3 sequence reads: CASSIGQGVYGYTF. The CDR3 coding sequence is TGTGCCAGCAGCATAGGACAGGGCGTATATGGCTACACCTTC. The chain employs TRBV27 and TRBJ1-2, with 8 bases identical to TRBD1. V shed 6 bases, J shed 5 bases, and the junction held 8 bases outside the gene matches. Per germline, CDR1 MNHEY and CDR2 SMNVEV (reference sequence). This CDR3 region has 14 residues.

This chain links TRBV28 with TRBJ2-6; D ambiguous. The CDR3 extends over 16 amino acids. V lost 3 bases to trimming and J lost 0 bases, with 9 bases between them. Germline V gene sequence: CDR1 MDHEN, CDR2 SYDVKM. The CDR3 is CASSFVLSSGANVLTF. The DNA of the CDR3 is TGTGCCAGCAGTTTTGTATTAAGCTCTGGGGCCAACGTCCTGACTTTC.

The chain employs TRBV9 and TRBJ1-1; 10 bases fit TRBD1. After removal of 2 bases from V and 7 bases from J, the junction contained 11 bases not matched to a gene. CDR1 and CDR2 (germline): SGDLS, YYNGEE. The CDR3 is 16 residues long. DNA of the CDR3: TGTGCCAGCAGCGTTACCTCTGGACAGGGGGAGAATGAAGCTTTCTTT. This codes for CASSVTSGQGENEAFF.

The CDR3 is CASSFQGNTIYF. The CDR3 DNA reads as TGTGCCAGCAGCTTTCAGGGAAACACCATATATTTT. The chain joins TRBV11-3 to TRBJ1-3, with D unresolved. This CDR3 spans 12 amino acids. CDR1 is SGHNT, CDR2 YENEEA, per germline. The ends were cut back, 3 bases at V and 4 bases at J, with 4 bases in the middle.

The rearrangement uses TRBV27 and TRBJ1-1, with D perhaps TRBD1 (6 bases). This CDR3 region has 16 residues. The germline V gene encodes CDR1 MNHEY and CDR2 SMNVEV (reference sequence). V lost 4 bases, J lost 0 bases, and 15 bases lay in between. The DNA of the CDR3 is TGTGCCAGCAGTTATGTTGGGACATTACTGAACACTGAAGCTTTCTTT. This gives the protein CASSYVGTLLNTEAFF.

J is TRBJ2-1 and V is TRBV5-1; D may be TRBD1 (5 bases). CDR3 size: 16 residues. From germline, CDR1 is SGHRS and CDR2 YFSETQ. V was shortened by 3 bases and J by 3 bases, with 16 bases between the two germline ends. The CDR3 sequence: CASSWVLDKGYNEQFF. CDR3 nucleotides: TGCGCCAGCAGCTGGGTCTTGGACAAGGGCTACAATGAGCAGTTCTTC.

The rearrangement joins TRBV19 to TRBJ1-6; a possible D gene is TRBD1 (5 bases). CDR3 length: 13 amino acids. Germline V gene sequence: CDR1 LNHDA, CDR2 SQIVND (reference sequence). V was cut by 5 bases and J by 7 bases, with 9 bases left in between. The CDR3 sequence is CASSPGYNSPLHF. The CDR3 nucleotides are TGTGCCAGTAGTCCAGGGTACAATTCACCCCTCCACTTT.

This clone was seen only once. This CDR3 is CASSLPQGLEYEQYF. For the CDR3, the DNA is TGTGCCAGCAGCTTGCCACAGGGGTTGGAATACGAGCAGTACTTC. The chain is built from TRBV5-4 and TRBJ2-7; TRBD1 matches 7 bases. V shed 1 base, J shed 4 bases, and the junction held 8 bases outside the gene matches. The germline V gene has CDR1 SGHNT and CDR2 YYREEE (reference sequence). The CDR3 has 15 residues. Full variable domain (rest looked up from reference TRBV5-4 and TRBJ2-7): ETGVTQSPTHLIKTRGQQVTLRCSSQSGHNTVSWYQQALGQGPQFIFQYYREEENGRGNFPPRFSGLQFPNYSSELNVNALELDDSALYLCASSLPQGLEYEQYFGPGTRLTVT.

The chain combines TRBV15 with TRBJ2-1; no definite D call. Trimming took off 5 bases at V and 10 bases at J, with 12 bases between the two ends. CDR3 length: 12 amino acids. The germline V gene has CDR1 LNHNV and CDR2 YYDKDF (reference sequence). CDR3 sequence: CATSRPEQEQFF. DNA for the CDR3: TGTGCCACCAGCCGACCGGAGCAAGAGCAGTTCTTC. The full variable domain, completed using reference TRBV15 and TRBJ2-1, is DAMVIQNPRYQVTQFGKPVTLSCSQTLNHNVMYWYQQKSSQAPKLLFHYYDKDFNNEADTPDNFQSRRPNTSFCFLDIRSPGLGDTAMYLCATSRPEQEQFFGPGTRLTVL.

This chain joins TRBV19 and TRBJ1-5; a possible D gene is TRBD1 (5 bases). The V gene's germline CDR1 is LNHDA and CDR2 SQIVND (reference sequence). V lost 7 bases and J 6 bases, leaving 22 bases between the germline ends. The CDR3 totals 16 residues. The CDR3 loop reads CASTYLPGRGTQPQHF. The CDR3 nucleotides are TGTGCCAGTACCTACTTGCCCGGACGGGGCACTCAGCCCCAGCATTTT.

The chain combines TRBV9 with TRBJ2-1; D may be TRBD1 or TRBD2 (5 bases each). This CDR3 has 16 residues. Looked up from germline, CDR1 is SGDLS and CDR2 is YYNGEE. Trimming shortened V by 4 bases and J by 1 base, and 15 bases separated the two germline ends. CDR3 bases: TGTGCCAGCAGCACCTCCCTAGGGACGTCCTACAATGAGCAGTTCTTC. This sequence encodes CASSTSLGTSYNEQFF.

The chain combines TRBV5-6 with TRBJ2-7; 10 positions match TRBD2. The CDR3 is 15 amino acids. The V segment lost 1 base and the J segment 4 bases; nucleotides outside the gene matches: 5. Per germline, CDR1 SGHDT and CDR2 YYEEEE. Here the CDR3 reads CASSLKRGGLYEQYF. CDR3 bases: TGTGCCAGCAGCTTGAAGCGGGGGGGCTTGTACGAGCAGTACTTC.

As for this clone: A far larger clone is off by one base, so a read error is likely. The chain carries TRBV4-1 and TRBJ1-1, with D possibly being TRBD1 (6 bases). In germline, CDR1 is MGHRA, CDR2 YSYEKL. V dropped 5 bases and J dropped 4 bases, with 14 bases sitting between them. This CDR3 has 14 amino acids. This CDR3 is CASSTRTESTEAFF. The DNA of the CDR3 is TGCGCCAGCAGCACTCGGACAGAGAGCACTGAAGCTTTCTTT.

The chain joins TRBV19 to TRBJ1-2; TRBD1 matches at 7 bases. Trimming took 5 bases from V and 5 from J; bases not matched to a gene: 11. CDR3 length equals 15 residues. The germline V gene encodes CDR1 LNHDA and CDR2 SQIVND (reference sequence). The CDR3 sequence is CASSDLPGQIYGYTF. The CDR3 DNA reads TGTGCCAGTAGTGACCTTCCGGGACAGATTTATGGCTACACCTTC.

The V gene is TRBV2, the J gene TRBJ2-7, with 8 bases lining up with TRBD1. CDR1 and CDR2 (germline): SNHLY, FYNNEI. After removal of 5 bases from V and 3 bases from J, the junction contained 6 bases not matched to a gene. This CDR3 contains 14 residues. The CDR3 DNA sequence: TGTGCCAGCAGTCTGGGGACAGGTTTCTACGAGCAGTACTTC. Encoded protein: CASSLGTGFYEQYF.

The chain is built from TRBV6-5 and TRBJ1-1; D gene ambiguous. The CDR3 is 12 residues long. Germline CDR1 reads MNHEY; CDR2 reads SVGAGI. The ends were cut back, 6 bases at V and 5 bases at J, with 10 bases in the middle. The CDR3 DNA is TGTGCCAGCAGGCCGAGGGAAACTGAAGCTTTCTTT. This codes for CASRPRETEAFF.

The rearrangement joins TRBV18 to TRBJ2-3, with a tentative D call TRBD1 (5 bases). Trimming took off 3 bases at V and 0 bases at J, with 13 bases between the two ends. The CDR3 consists of 16 residues. From germline, CDR1 is KGHSH and CDR2 LQKENI. Here the CDR3 reads CASSPSRATSTDTQYF. In DNA, the CDR3 is TGTGCCAGCTCACCGTCCAGGGCGACTAGCACAGATACGCAGTATTTT.